The present entry profiles one T cell receptor beta chain with its context. This same CDR3 is encoded by further DNA sequences in the sample. The data originate from a study of blood T cell repertoires in COVID-19. The V segment lost 6 bases and the J segment 4 bases; nucleotides outside the gene matches: 3. This CDR3 spans 12 amino acids. The germline CDR1 and CDR2 sequences are SQVTM and ANQGSEA. The data were produced by immunoSEQ multiplex PCR, yet TCRdb's version contains in-frame clones alone and is incomplete. The sample consists of around 370,000 clones, 91% of them appearing once. The receptor was isolated from a woman aged 18-30 years who had recovered from COVID-19. Sequencing was carried out using peripheral blood. The chain is built from TRBV29-1 and TRBJ1-5, with 7 bases lining up with TRBD1. The CDR3, as DNA: TGCAGCGTCCGGGACAGTAATCAGCCCCAGCATTTT. Residues: CSVRDSNQPQHF. The full variable domain, in which reference TRBV29-1 and TRBJ1-5 provide the parts outside the CDR3, is SAVISQKPSRDICQRGTSLTIQCQVDSQVTMMFWYRQQPGQSLTLIATANQGSEATYESGFVIDKFPISRPNLTFSTLTVSNMSPEDSSIYLCSVRDSNQPQHFGDGTRLSIL.